Reported below is one T cell receptor beta chain. Only in-frame clones appear in the TCRdb table, and some are missing; sequencing was by immunoSEQ multiplex PCR. Altogether 35,000 to 40,000 clones are present, approximately 83% being singletons, with the ten largest covering roughly 3%. The data originate from a study of CD4 T cells in relation to SARS-CoV-2 and coronaviruses. Study details: Convalescent patients were seven or eight males and 4 females; two were Hispanic.

Germline CDR1 and CDR2: SGHRS and YFSETQ. This CDR3 contains 12 residues. Trimming pared 4 bases from V and 3 bases from J, leaving 8 bases between. The sequence was collected from an adult with COVID-19. The rearrangement links TRBV5-1 to TRBJ2-7; either TRBD1 or TRBD2 may supply D (5 bases each). Sequenced: memory CD4+ T cells from PBMCs. The CDR3 here is CASSRDGYEQYF. The CDR3 DNA is TGCGCCAGCAGCCGGGACGGCTACGAGCAGTACTTC.